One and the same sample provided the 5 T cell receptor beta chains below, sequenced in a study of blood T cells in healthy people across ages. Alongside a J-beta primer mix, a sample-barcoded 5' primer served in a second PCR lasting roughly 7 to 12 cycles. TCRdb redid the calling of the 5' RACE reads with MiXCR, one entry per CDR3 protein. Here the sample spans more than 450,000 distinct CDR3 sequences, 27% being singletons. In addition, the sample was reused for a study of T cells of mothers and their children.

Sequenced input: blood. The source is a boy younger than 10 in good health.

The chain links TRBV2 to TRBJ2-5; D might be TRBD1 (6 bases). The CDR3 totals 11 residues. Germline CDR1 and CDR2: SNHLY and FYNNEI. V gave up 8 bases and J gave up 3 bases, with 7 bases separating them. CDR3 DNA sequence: TGTGCCAGCGCAGGGGAAGAGACCCAGTACTTC. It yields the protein CASAGEETQYF.

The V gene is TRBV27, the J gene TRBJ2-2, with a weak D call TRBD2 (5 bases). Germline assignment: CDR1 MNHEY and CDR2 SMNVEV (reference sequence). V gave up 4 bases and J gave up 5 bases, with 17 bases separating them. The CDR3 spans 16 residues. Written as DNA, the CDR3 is TGTGCCAGCAGTTCCCTGGATACCTCGGGAACCGGGGAGCTGTTTTTT. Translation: CASSSLDTSGTGELFF.

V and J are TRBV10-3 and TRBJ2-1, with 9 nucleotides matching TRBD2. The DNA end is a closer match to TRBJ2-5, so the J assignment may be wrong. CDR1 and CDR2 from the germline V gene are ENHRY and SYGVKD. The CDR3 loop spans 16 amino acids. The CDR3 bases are TGTGCCATCAGTGAGTCTTTAGCGGGGGCCGCAGAGACCCAGTACTTC. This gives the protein CAISESLAGAAETQYF.

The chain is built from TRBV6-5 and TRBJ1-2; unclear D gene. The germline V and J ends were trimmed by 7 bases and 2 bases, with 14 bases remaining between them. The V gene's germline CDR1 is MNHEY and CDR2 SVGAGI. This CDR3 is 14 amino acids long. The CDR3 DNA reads TGTGCCAGCACCACGACCCGACTAAACTATGGCTACACCTTC. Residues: CASTTTRLNYGYTF.

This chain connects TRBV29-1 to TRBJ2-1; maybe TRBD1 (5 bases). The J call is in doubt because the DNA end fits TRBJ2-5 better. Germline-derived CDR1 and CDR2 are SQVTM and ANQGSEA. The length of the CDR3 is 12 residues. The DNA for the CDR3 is TGCAGCGTAGCGACAGATCAAGAGACCCAGTACTTC. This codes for CSVATDQETQYF.